This is a list of T cell receptor beta chains from one sample in a study of blood T cell repertoires in COVID-19. TCRdb's table, derived via immunoSEQ multiplex PCR, lists solely in-frame clones and lacks some. Of about 180,000 clones listed, just over 85% are singletons. Sequences were obtained from peripheral blood. These receptors originate from a man in his fifties or sixties with active or convalescent COVID-19. Both conserved end residues are part of each CDR3. Each record gives: CDR3 length, V gene, clone size, CDR3 protein. Clone size is not always given. Where it is, it says once, few, many or a class for expanded clones.

len: 14
v_gene: TRBV6-5
abundance: NA
CDR3aa: CASSYGSMNTEAFF

len: 17
v_gene: TRBV4-1
abundance: NA
CDR3aa: CASSLRQVGTDNSPLHF

len: 15
v_gene: TRBV7-6
abundance: NA
CDR3aa: CASSLASGRGETQYF

len: 16
v_gene: TRBV28
abundance: NA
CDR3aa: CASSFVTGTGTYEQYF

len: 13
v_gene: TRBV11-3
abundance: NA
CDR3aa: CASSRTADYEQYF

len: 14
v_gene: TRBV28
abundance: NA
CDR3aa: CASIMTGIKHGYTF

len: 16
v_gene: TRBV11-2
abundance: many
CDR3aa: CASSLARGVVTGELFF

len: 13
v_gene: TRBV29-1
abundance: NA
CDR3aa: CSVGQMMNTEAFF

len: 15
v_gene: TRBV18
abundance: NA
CDR3aa: CASSPPSGARREAFF

len: 15
v_gene: TRBV5-6
abundance: few
CDR3aa: CASSLGDRRTYEQYF

len: 15
v_gene: TRBV2
abundance: few
CDR3aa: CAEGAPGHSNSPLHF

len: 19
v_gene: TRBV6-2/TRBV6-3
abundance: NA
CDR3aa: CASSYEVGGQPSGANVLTF

len: 15
v_gene: TRBV5-1
abundance: NA
CDR3aa: CASSANRGPTGELFF

len: 13
v_gene: TRBV10-3
abundance: NA
CDR3aa: CAISESAGYGYTF

len: 16
v_gene: TRBV5-4
abundance: NA
CDR3aa: CASSLGAAGNTDTQYF

len: 16
v_gene: TRBV7-2
abundance: few
CDR3aa: CASSLRQGAGSYEQYF

len: 14
v_gene: TRBV6-5
abundance: NA
CDR3aa: CEARESPYNSPLHF

len: 15
v_gene: TRBV6-1
abundance: NA
CDR3aa: CASSDDRVYYNEQFF

len: 15
v_gene: TRBV7-9
abundance: NA
CDR3aa: CASSPDRGVGQPQHF

len: 14
v_gene: TRBV3-1/TRBV3-2
abundance: NA
CDR3aa: CASTPRGMDTEAFF

len: 13
v_gene: TRBV18
abundance: NA
CDR3aa: CASSPDRAEKLFF

len: 14
v_gene: TRBV10-3
abundance: few
CDR3aa: CAIVPGQGFEEQYF

len: 15
v_gene: TRBV4-2
abundance: NA
CDR3aa: CASSHSGVEDYGYTF

len: 13
v_gene: TRBV29-1
abundance: NA
CDR3aa: CSVVRVLDTEAFF

len: 14
v_gene: TRBV4-1
abundance: NA
CDR3aa: CASSGRDTGYEQYF

len: 11
v_gene: TRBV10-3
abundance: NA
CDR3aa: CAILIRETQYF

len: 15
v_gene: TRBV7-9
abundance: NA
CDR3aa: CASSGDRDSAYEQYF